This entry concerns a single T cell receptor (beta chain). This CDR3 has 15 residues. V was trimmed by 1 base and J by 11 bases, leaving 19 bases between them. CDR1 is SGHTA, CDR2 FQGNSA, per germline. The data derive from a study of shared clonotypes between healthy human individuals. Produced via immunoSEQ multiplex PCR; TCRdb's table is partial and in-frame only. The repertoire consists of over 1.4 million clones, with roughly 96% occurring once and the leading ten covering approximately 1%. The sequence was obtained from a man in his thirties or forties in good health. The sample was naive CD4+ T cells sorted from blood. Documented subset: CD45RA+ positively selected. This chain links TRBV7-2 with TRBJ2-3; possibly TRBD1 or TRBD2 for D (6 bases each). CDR3: CASSLVKGGEVGQYF. CDR3 nucleotide sequence: TGTGCCAGCAGCTTAGTAAAGGGGGGTGAGGTCGGGCAGTATTTT. Full variable domain (outside the CDR3, taken from reference TRBV7-2 and TRBJ2-3): GAGVSQSPSNKVTEKGKDVELRCDPISGHTALYWYRQSLGQGLEFLIYFQGNSAPDKSGLPSDRFSAERTGGSVSTLTIQRTQQEDSAVYLCASSLVKGGEVGQYFGPGTRLTVL.